These 8 T cell receptor beta chains came from one sample sequenced in a study of OX40 agonist ivuxolimab in advanced cancers. Sequencing was performed with immunoSEQ multiplex PCR; in TCRdb, only in-frame clones are kept and a portion is missing. This sample yields just under 65,000 clones, of which 81% are seen a single time; approximately 1% belongs to the top ten. The sample was CD4+ or CD8+ T cells sorted from blood, taken in a trial of the OX40 agonist ivuxolimab. These receptor sequences come from an adult with an advanced solid tumor such as melanoma, head and neck, liver or kidney cancer.

This clone was seen once. The V call is TRBV5-1, the J call TRBJ1-4; no clear D. The germline V gene encodes CDR1 SGHRS and CDR2 YFSETQ. Trimming removed 1 base from V and 5 bases from J, with 6 bases in between. The CDR3 consists of 13 residues. This CDR3 reads CASSLQLNEKLFF. In DNA, the CDR3 is TGCGCCAGCAGCTTGCAACTGAATGAAAAACTGTTTTTT.

This chain connects TRBV7-2 to TRBJ2-1; 7 bases agree with TRBD1. Losses at the gene ends were 4 bases for V and 16 bases for J; bases not matched to a gene: 13. The CDR3 spans 13 residues. Germline CDR1 and CDR2: SGHTA and FQGNSA. CDR3 in amino acids: CASSYTTMGQLFF. Here the CDR3 DNA reads TGTGCCAGCAGCTATACTACAATGGGACAGCTCTTCTTC.

The V call is TRBV9, the J call TRBJ2-3; 9 nucleotides match TRBD2. There are 17 residues in the CDR3. V lost 0 bases to trimming and J lost 4 bases; unmatched junction nucleotides: 9. CDR1 SGDLS and CDR2 YYNGEE come from the germline V gene. CDR3 nucleotides: TGTGCCAGCAGCGTAGCCCCTGGCGGGGGGGCCTCAGATACGCAGTATTTT. Translating it yields CASSVAPGGGASDTQYF.

The chain is built from TRBV5-1 and TRBJ2-3; D unresolved. Per the germline V gene, CDR1 is SGHRS and CDR2 is YFSETQ. The CDR3 sequence is 13 residues long. The V end was cut by 1 base, the J end by 5 bases, with 8 bases between. The CDR3 nucleotides read TGCGCCAGCAGCTTGTTGGGCGTAGATACGCAGTATTTT. Amino acid sequence: CASSLLGVDTQYF.

The CDR3 loop is CASSRYPRRPGYGYTF. The CDR3 nucleotides are TGTGCCAGCAGCCGGTACCCCAGGCGACCGGGCTATGGCTACACCTTC. J is TRBJ1-2 and V is TRBV11-3; D uncertain. The CDR3 is 16 amino acids. Trimming cost V 5 bases and J 4 bases, with 20 bases left between them. Germline lookup yields CDR1 SGHNT and CDR2 YENEEA.

V is TRBV7-2 and J is TRBJ1-1; TRBD1 matches at 11 bases. J lost 4 bases, V lost 3 bases, and 4 bases had no gene match. Germline assignment: CDR1 SGHTA and CDR2 FQGNSA. This CDR3 is 15 amino acids long. The CDR3 loop reads CASSFVGQGGTEAFF. CDR3 coding DNA: TGTGCCAGCAGCTTCGTGGGACAGGGGGGCACTGAAGCTTTCTTT.

V usage is TRBV4-1 and J usage is TRBJ2-6, with 8 bases lining up with TRBD1. Germline V lookup: CDR1 MGHRA, CDR2 YSYEKL. The ends lost 5 bases at V and 2 bases at J; junction bases unmatched: 11. The CDR3 consists of 18 residues. In nucleotides, the CDR3 is TGCGCCAGCAGCGAAGGGACAGGTCTACTTCCTGGGGCCAACGTCCTGACTTTC. Translating it yields CASSEGTGLLPGANVLTF.

CDR3 residues: CASSSVRGELFF. The CDR3 DNA sequence: TGTGCCAGCAGTTCTGTCCGCGGGGAGCTGTTTTTT. The chain uses TRBV6-5 and TRBJ2-2, with D unclear. Trimming removed 4 bases from V and 7 bases from J, with 7 bases in between. CDR3 length: 12 residues. The germline gives CDR1 MNHEY, CDR2 SVGAGI.